This T cell receptor (beta chain) was profiled in a study of blood T cell repertoires in COVID-19. Across the whole study: Both acute and convalescent COVID-19 samples were obtained from the United States, Italy and Spain. From T cells, B-cell-depleted T cells, or PBMCs came the material, which was cDNA or gDNA.

Under the authors' procedure: Cell counts per sample came from amplifying reference gene primers. Assay: immunoSEQ multiplex PCR; the TCRdb copy retains only in-frame clones and omits some. V and J calls and clone size are copied from that table; D and trimming were computed from the DNA. There are approximately 110,000 clones in the sample; 86% occur only once, and roughly 4% lies in the top ten. The germline CDR1 and CDR2 sequences are SGHAT and FQNNGV. V lost 3 bases to trimming and J lost 8 bases, with 10 bases between them. The CDR3 sequence is 12 residues long. The material sequenced was peripheral blood. This TCR derives from a man in his forties with acute or convalescent COVID-19. The chain couples TRBV11-2 to TRBJ1-2; D gene uncertain. CDR3 sequence: CASSFSPSGYTF. As DNA, the CDR3 is TGTGCCAGCAGCTTTTCCCCTAGCGGCTACACCTTC.